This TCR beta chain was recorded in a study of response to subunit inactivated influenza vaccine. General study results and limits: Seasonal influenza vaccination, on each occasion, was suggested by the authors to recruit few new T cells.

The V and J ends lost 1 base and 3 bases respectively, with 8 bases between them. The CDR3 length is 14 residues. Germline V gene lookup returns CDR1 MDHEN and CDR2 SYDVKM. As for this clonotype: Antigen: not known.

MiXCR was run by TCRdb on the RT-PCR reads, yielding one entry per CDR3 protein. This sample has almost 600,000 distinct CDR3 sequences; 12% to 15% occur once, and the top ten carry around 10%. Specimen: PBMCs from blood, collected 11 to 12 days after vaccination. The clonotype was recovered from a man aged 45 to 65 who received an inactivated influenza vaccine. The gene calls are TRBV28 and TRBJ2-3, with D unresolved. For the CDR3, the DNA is TGTGCCAGCAGTTTATCTGGTAGAACAGATACGCAGTATTTT. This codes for CASSLSGRTDTQYF.